Below, 22 T cell receptor beta chains from the same sample are listed, as sequenced in a study of CD8 T cells in acute hepatitis C reinfection. Time point indicated: naive CD8 control sorted from an acute-time-point sample. TCRdb's copy holds only in-frame clones and misses some; the assay was immunoSEQ multiplex PCR. The sample contains approximately 41,000 clones, about 83% of which appear only once. The sample comprised naive CD8+ T cells from PBMCs. The receptor source for this set is a man younger than 45 with chronic hepatitis C.

V is TRBV5-6 and J is TRBJ2-7; 8 bases line up with TRBD2. With 5 bases clipped from V and 5 bases from J, the junction kept 12 bases outside the gene matches. There are 15 residues in the CDR3. Germline CDR1 is SGHDT and CDR2 is YYEEEE. The CDR3 DNA follows: TGTGCCAGCAGGTCCGGCGGGAGCGGGAGTGACGAGCAGTACTTC. As protein: CASRSGGSGSDEQYF.

The chain carries TRBV27 and TRBJ1-5, with D perhaps TRBD1 (6 bases). The germline CDR1 and CDR2 sequences are MNHEY and SMNVEV (reference sequence). The germline V and J ends were trimmed by 6 bases and 6 bases, with 12 bases remaining between them. The CDR3 contains 13 residues. This CDR3 is CASSGGSGQPQHF. CDR3 sequence (DNA): TGTGCCAGCAGCGGGGGCAGCGGTCAGCCCCAGCATTTT.

The chain links TRBV2 to TRBJ1-1; a possible D gene is TRBD1 (6 bases). The CDR3 is made up of 11 amino acids. The germline V and J ends were trimmed by 11 bases and 6 bases, with 13 bases remaining between them. Germline V lookup: CDR1 SNHLY, CDR2 FYNNEI. The CDR3 sequence is CASGGGAEAFF. Written as DNA, the CDR3 is TGTGCCTCCGGGGGGGGCGCTGAAGCTTTCTTT.

The chain links TRBV5-1 to TRBJ2-1; 14 bases line up with TRBD2. This CDR3 is 16 amino acids long. Germline assignment: CDR1 SGHRS and CDR2 YFSETQ. V trimming: 3 bases; J trimming: 6 bases; junction bases outside the gene matches: 5. The CDR3 region has the DNA TGCGCCAGCAGCTACGGACTAGCGGGGGGACCCAATGAGCAGTTCTTC. Its translation is CASSYGLAGGPNEQFF.

This clone has only one observation. This chain joins TRBV29-1 and TRBJ2-7, with TRBD2 as a possible D gene (5 bases). Trimming pared 4 bases from V and 7 bases from J, leaving 11 bases between. There are 11 residues in the CDR3. Germline V gene data show CDR1 as SQVTM and CDR2 as ANQGSEA. The CDR3 DNA follows: TGCAGCGTTGGGCGGGCTAAAGAGCAGTACTTC. It is translated as CSVGRAKEQYF.

The chain couples TRBV7-8 to TRBJ2-1, with TRBD2 identical over 10 bases. From germline, CDR1 is SGHVS and CDR2 FQNEAQ. The CDR3 is 17 residues long. V lost 2 bases to trimming and J lost 2 bases; unmatched junction nucleotides: 6. The CDR3 loop reads CASSLTVLAGPYNEQFF. The CDR3 DNA sequence: TGTGCCAGCAGCTTAACTGTACTAGCGGGACCCTACAATGAGCAGTTCTTC.

CDR3 amino acids: CASSQAPGNQPQHF. The CDR3 nucleotides read TGCGCCAGCAGCCAAGCGCCAGGGAATCAGCCCCAGCATTTT. This chain links TRBV4-1 with TRBJ1-5; TRBD1 is a possible D gene (5 bases). The V gene's germline CDR1 is MGHRA and CDR2 YSYEKL. V gave up 1 base and J gave up 4 bases, with 8 bases separating them. CDR3 size: 14 residues.

The V and J genes are TRBV9 and TRBJ2-5, with D tentatively TRBD2 (6 bases). CDR1 is SGDLS, CDR2 YYNGEE, per germline. V was cut by 0 bases and J by 1 base, with 10 bases left in between. This CDR3 spans 15 amino acids. DNA of the CDR3: TGTGCCAGCAGCGTAGGAGGAGGGATCCAAGAGACCCAGTACTTC. Its protein is CASSVGGGIQETQYF.

The table lists this clone with a few counts. In the same sample, other DNA sequences code for this CDR3. This chain links TRBV4-1 with TRBJ2-2, with D perhaps TRBD1 (6 bases). Germline lookup yields CDR1 MGHRA and CDR2 YSYEKL. This CDR3 is built from 14 residues. Trimming shortened V by 3 bases and J by 4 bases, and 9 bases separated the two germline ends. CDR3 nucleotide sequence: TGCGCCAGCAGCCAGGGGGCGGGCACCGGGGAGCTGTTTTTT. Its translation is CASSQGAGTGELFF.

This clone appeared a single time. The rearrangement joins TRBV28 to TRBJ1-6; D not certain. Germline V gives CDR1 MDHEN, CDR2 SYDVKM. With 3 bases removed from V and 5 bases from J, the gap between germline ends came to 14 bases. The CDR3 has 16 residues. The CDR3 DNA sequence: TGTGCCAGCAGTTTGGTTCGCAGAACTAATAATTCACCCCTCCACTTT. Encoded protein: CASSLVRRTNNSPLHF.

The chain is built from TRBV27 and TRBJ1-2, with a tentative D call TRBD1 (5 bases). V lost 0 bases and J 1 base, leaving 18 bases between the germline ends. This CDR3 has 18 residues. CDR1 and CDR2 (germline): MNHEY, SMNVEV (reference sequence). CDR3 nucleotides: TGTGCCAGCAGTTTATCTCCCATCGCCCAGGGAAATAACTATGGCTACACCTTC. Amino acids: CASSLSPIAQGNNYGYTF.

This sequence joins TRBV7-9 and TRBJ1-1; no firm D call. With 4 bases removed from V and 6 bases from J, the gap between germline ends came to 12 bases. This CDR3 is 13 amino acids long. CDR1 SEHNR and CDR2 FQNEAQ come from the germline V gene (reference sequence). The DNA of the CDR3 is TGTGCCAGCAGCTCCGATTGGGGTGCTGAAGCTTTCTTT. Translating it yields CASSSDWGAEAFF.

The rearrangement links TRBV6-1 to TRBJ2-1; D call uncertain. Germline CDR1 MNHNS, CDR2 SASEGT. The CDR3 runs to 10 residues. Trimming stripped 6 bases from V and 7 bases from J, with 4 bases between. The CDR3 sequence is CASRLNEQFF. The CDR3 DNA reads as TGTGCCAGCAGACTGAATGAGCAGTTCTTC.

The J gene is TRBJ1-1, the V gene TRBV27; D is ambiguous. The V and J ends lost 2 bases and 0 bases respectively, with 16 bases between them. This CDR3 comprises 17 residues. The germline CDR1 and CDR2 sequences are MNHEY and SMNVEV (reference sequence). For the CDR3, the DNA is TGTGCCAGCAGTTTAATAGGGTTGAGTGAACTGAACACTGAAGCTTTCTTT. It translates to CASSLIGLSELNTEAFF.

The chain uses TRBV7-6 and TRBJ2-3, with D possibly TRBD1 on 6 matching bases. From germline, CDR1 is SGHVS and CDR2 FNYEAQ. This CDR3 is built from 14 residues. V lost 2 bases to trimming and J lost 3 bases, with 9 bases between them. This CDR3 is CASSLQQGTDTQYF. In DNA, the CDR3 is TGTGCCAGCAGCTTACAACAGGGTACAGATACGCAGTATTTT.

The CDR3 bases are TGTGCCAGCAGTACGTACTACGAGCAGTACTTC. As protein: CASSTYYEQYF. V is TRBV28 and J is TRBJ2-7; no clear D. Trimming pared 5 bases from V and 3 bases from J, leaving 5 bases between. CDR1 MDHEN and CDR2 SYDVKM come from the germline V gene. The CDR3 spans 11 residues.

J is TRBJ2-1 and V is TRBV5-1; the match to TRBD2 covers 9 bases. Trimming at V came to 1 base and at J to 4 bases, leaving 18 bases not matched to a gene. The CDR3 is 20 amino acids. CDR1 and CDR2 from the germline V gene are SGHRS and YFSETQ. The DNA of the CDR3 is TGCGCCAGCAGCTTGCCGCGCGCGCCTAGCGGGATGGGGGAGTACAATGAGCAGTTCTTC. Encoded protein: CASSLPRAPSGMGEYNEQFF.

This chain uses TRBV7-2 with TRBJ2-5, with 9 nucleotides matching TRBD1. Germline loops: CDR1 SGHTA, CDR2 FQGNSA. CDR3 length: 15 residues. Losses at the gene ends were 5 bases for V and 5 bases for J; bases not matched to a gene: 9. CDR3 bases: TGTGCCAGCAGCAGGGGGACAGGGTATTTTGAGACCCAGTACTTC. It specifies CASSRGTGYFETQYF.

The V and J genes are TRBV10-3 and TRBJ1-1; D not resolved. The CDR3 has 14 residues. Germline V gene data show CDR1 as ENHRY and CDR2 as SYGVKD. Between the trimmed V and J ends, which lost 5 bases and 4 bases, there was a span of 14 bases. The CDR3 nucleotides read TGTGCCATCAGTCAAGGGCCTGAGGGCACTGAAGCTTTCTTT. Translating it yields CAISQGPEGTEAFF.

CDR3 nucleotides: TGTGCCAGCAGCCCCGGGGACAGCCGCACAGATACGCAGTATTTT. It codes for CASSPGDSRTDTQYF. J is TRBJ2-3 and V is TRBV9; 7 bases fit TRBD1. Losses at the gene ends were 4 bases for V and 1 base for J; bases not matched to a gene: 6. This CDR3 contains 15 residues. CDR1 is SGDLS, CDR2 YYNGEE, per germline.

This clone was detected only once. This chain links TRBV4-1 with TRBJ1-2; a possible D gene is TRBD1 (6 bases). This CDR3 region has 14 residues. Germline V lookup: CDR1 MGHRA, CDR2 YSYEKL. V was clipped by 5 bases and J by 0 bases, with 10 bases between them. The CDR3 DNA is TGCGCCAGCAGCGGGGGCCACGCTAACTATGGCTACACCTTC. Its protein product is CASSGGHANYGYTF.

V gene TRBV7-9 combines with J gene TRBJ2-7; no definite D call. Germline assignment: CDR1 SEHNR and CDR2 FQNEAQ (reference sequence). V shed 4 bases and J shed 4 bases, with 11 bases lying between them. This CDR3 has 13 amino acids. CDR3 in DNA: TGTGCCAGCAGCTATACTGGATCTTACGAGCAGTACTTC. Translation gives CASSYTGSYEQYF.